Below are 4 T cell receptor beta chains sequenced from a single sample in a study of T cells in Graves' hyperthyroidism and ophthalmopathy. The CDR3 regions of TCR beta were amplified from RNA transcripts. First-round RT-PCR of the TCR CDR3 relied on the HTBI primer set. A single record per CDR3 protein comes from TCRdb applying MiXCR to the multiplex PCR reads. This sample yields hundreds of thousands of distinct CDR3 sequences, of which roughly a third are seen a single time; 31% belongs to the top ten. The sample consisted of blood. These receptors were collected from a woman aged 40 to 50 with Graves' hyperthyroidism.

A note on this clonotype: A much larger clone lies one base from this, so it may be a read error. This CDR3 fails to terminate in the conserved phenylalanine or tryptophan, so it likely reflects a read error. V gene TRBV20-1 combines with J gene TRBJ1-1, with 7 positions matching TRBD1. Germline V gene lookup returns CDR1 DFQATT and CDR2 SNEGSKA (reference sequence). J was trimmed by 5 bases and V by 3 bases; bases with no gene match: 12. The CDR3 has 15 residues. CDR3 region: CSASRGGTAGTEAFL. The CDR3, as DNA: TGCAGTGCTAGTAGAGGTGGGACAGCGGGGACTGAAGCTTTCCTT.

Comment on this clonotype: The germline gene is not matched at one end of the junction; a read error may be the cause. This chain connects TRBV7-9 to TRBJ2-6; tentatively, D is TRBD1 or TRBD2 (5 bases each). Germline assignment: CDR1 SEHNR and CDR2 FQNEAQ (reference sequence). CDR3 length: 18 amino acids. Here the CDR3 DNA reads TGCGCCAGCAGCCAACTGATGGGACGGTACTCTGGGGCCAACGTCCTGACTTTC. Translating gives CASSQLMGRYSGANVLTF.

The chain carries TRBV19 and TRBJ2-7, with D possibly being TRBD1 (6 bases). The germline V gene has CDR1 LNHDA and CDR2 SQIVND (reference sequence). The CDR3 covers 13 residues. Between the trimmed V and J ends, which lost 9 bases and 6 bases, there was a span of 18 bases. Written as DNA, the CDR3 is TGTGCCAGCACCAAAGACAGGCTCCTCGAGCAGTACTTC. Protein sequence: CASTKDRLLEQYF.

This clonotype came up once. The chain uses TRBV13 and TRBJ1-1, with D tentatively TRBD1 (5 bases). Germline-derived CDR1 and CDR2 are PRHDT and FYEKMQ (reference sequence). Trimming pared 6 bases from V and 11 bases from J, leaving 19 bases between. CDR3 length: 13 amino acids. The CDR3 coding sequence is TGTGCCAGCAGTGCACGACAGCTTGGTCAGGCTTTCTTT. As protein: CASSARQLGQAFF.